Sequencing of this T cell receptor (beta chain) was carried out in a study of OX40 agonist ivuxolimab in advanced cancers. Study-level background: Around 40% of patients had received prior checkpoint inhibitor therapy. General study points: Expanded clones were, on average, more numerous in CD8+ T cells than in CD4+.

A word on this clone: Antigen: not known.

Some clones are missing from TCRdb's copy, which holds only in-frame ones; the method was immunoSEQ multiplex PCR. The table lists about 79,000 clones, over 80% of them singletons, with 0.5% to 0.6% in the top ten. Blood sampling took place at baseline, cycle 4 day 1, and cycle 7 day 1. Germline CDR1 and CDR2: SGHTA and FQGTGA. V shed 4 bases and J 4 bases; nucleotides not matched to a gene: 8. The CDR3 covers 15 residues. The source of this sequence is an adult with an advanced solid tumor such as melanoma, head and neck, liver or kidney cancer. The sample consisted of CD4+ or CD8+ T cells sorted from blood, taken in a trial of the OX40 agonist ivuxolimab. This chain links TRBV7-3 with TRBJ2-3; 7 bases align to TRBD2. The CDR3: CASSSLAEPSDTQYF. The CDR3 DNA is TGTGCCAGCAGCTCCCTAGCGGAGCCGTCAGATACGCAGTATTTT.